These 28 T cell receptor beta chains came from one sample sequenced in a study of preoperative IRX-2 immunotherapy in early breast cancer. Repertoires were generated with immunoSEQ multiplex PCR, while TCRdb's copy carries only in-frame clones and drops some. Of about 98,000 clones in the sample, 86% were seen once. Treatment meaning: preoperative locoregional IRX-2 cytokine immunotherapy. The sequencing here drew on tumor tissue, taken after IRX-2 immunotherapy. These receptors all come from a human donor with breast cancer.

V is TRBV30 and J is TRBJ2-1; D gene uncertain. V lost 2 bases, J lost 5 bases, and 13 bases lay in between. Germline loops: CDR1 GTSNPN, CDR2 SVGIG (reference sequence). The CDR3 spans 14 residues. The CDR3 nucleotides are TGTGCCTGGAGTCCCCGCTGGAAGCACAATGAGCAGTTCTTC. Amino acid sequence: CAWSPRWKHNEQFF.

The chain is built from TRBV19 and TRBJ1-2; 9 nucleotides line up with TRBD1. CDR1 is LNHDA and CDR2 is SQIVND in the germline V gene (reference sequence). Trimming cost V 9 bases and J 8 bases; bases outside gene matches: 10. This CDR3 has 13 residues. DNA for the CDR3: TGTGCCAGCAAGGGACAGGGTGAGCGCGGCTACACCTTC. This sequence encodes CASKGQGERGYTF.

CDR3 DNA sequence: TGCGCCAGCAGCCCGGGACAGCCTAATCAGCCCCAGCATTTT. Translating it yields CASSPGQPNQPQHF. The chain carries TRBV5-1 and TRBJ1-5; TRBD1 agrees at 7 bases. Per the germline V gene, CDR1 is SGHRS and CDR2 is YFSETQ. Trimming took 4 bases from V and 4 from J; bases not matched to a gene: 5. This CDR3 has 14 amino acids.

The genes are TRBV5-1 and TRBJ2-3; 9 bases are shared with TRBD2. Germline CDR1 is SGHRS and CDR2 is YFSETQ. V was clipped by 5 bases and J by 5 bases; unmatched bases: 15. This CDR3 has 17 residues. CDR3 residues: CASRGVLLAGARDTQYF. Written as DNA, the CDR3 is TGCGCCAGCAGAGGTGTGCTTTTAGCGGGAGCGAGAGATACGCAGTATTTT.

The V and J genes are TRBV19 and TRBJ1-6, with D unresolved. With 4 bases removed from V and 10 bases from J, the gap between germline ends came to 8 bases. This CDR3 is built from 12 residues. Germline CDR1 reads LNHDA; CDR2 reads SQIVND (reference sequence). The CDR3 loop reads CASSRVDSPLHF. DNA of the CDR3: TGTGCCAGTAGTAGGGTAGACTCACCCCTCCACTTT.

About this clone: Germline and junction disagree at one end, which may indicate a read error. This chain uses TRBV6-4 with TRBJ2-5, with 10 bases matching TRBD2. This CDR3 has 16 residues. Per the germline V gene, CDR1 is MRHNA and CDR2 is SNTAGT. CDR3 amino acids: CASSYSSGGSRETQYF. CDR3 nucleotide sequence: TGTGCCAGCAGTTACTCTAGCGGGGGATCACGTGAGACCCAGTACTTC.

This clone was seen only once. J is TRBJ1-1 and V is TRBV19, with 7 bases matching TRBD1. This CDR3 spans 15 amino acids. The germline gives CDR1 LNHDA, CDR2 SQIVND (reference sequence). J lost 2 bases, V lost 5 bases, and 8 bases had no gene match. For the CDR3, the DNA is TGTGCCAGTAGTTACCCTCGGACAGGAAACACTGAAGCTTTCTTT. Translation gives CASSYPRTGNTEAFF. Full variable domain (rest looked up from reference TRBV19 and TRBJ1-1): DGGITQSPKYLFRKEGQNVTLSCEQNLNHDAMYWYRQDPGQGLRLIYYSQIVNDFQKGDIAEGYSVSREKKESFPLTVTSAQKNPTAFYLCASSYPRTGNTEAFFGQGTRLTVV.

The CDR3 protein is CASSYEGSGANVLTF. As DNA, the CDR3 is TGTGCCAGCAGTTACGAAGGGTCTGGGGCCAACGTCCTGACTTTC. The chain uses TRBV6-8 and TRBJ2-6; no reliable D call. The CDR3 extends over 15 amino acids. Germline CDR1 is MNHGY and CDR2 is SAAAGT. The ends were cut back, 2 bases at V and 1 base at J, with 6 bases in the middle.

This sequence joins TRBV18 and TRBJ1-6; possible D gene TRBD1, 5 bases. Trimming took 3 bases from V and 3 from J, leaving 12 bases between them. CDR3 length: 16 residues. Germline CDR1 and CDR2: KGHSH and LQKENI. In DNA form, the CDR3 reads TGTGCCAGCTCACCCCAGGACATACTCTATAATTCACCCCTCCACTTT. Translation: CASSPQDILYNSPLHF. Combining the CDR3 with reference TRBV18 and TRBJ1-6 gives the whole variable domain NAGVMQNPRHLVRRRGQEARLRCSPMKGHSHVYWYRQLPEEGLKFMVYLQKENIIDESGMPKERFSAEFPKEGPSILRIQQVVRGDSAAYFCASSPQDILYNSPLHFGNGTRLTVT.

The CDR3 nucleotides are TGTGCCAGCTCACCCGTACGCTCTGGGGCCAACGTCCTGACTTTC. This gives the protein CASSPVRSGANVLTF. The V call is TRBV18, the J call TRBJ2-6, with D uncertain. The CDR3 is 15 residues long. Deletions cut 3 bases from V and 0 bases from J, with 6 bases between. Per germline, CDR1 KGHSH and CDR2 LQKENI. Using reference TRBV18 and TRBJ2-6 for the parts outside the CDR3, the full variable domain is NAGVMQNPRHLVRRRGQEARLRCSPMKGHSHVYWYRQLPEEGLKFMVYLQKENIIDESGMPKERFSAEFPKEGPSILRIQQVVRGDSAAYFCASSPVRSGANVLTFGAGSRLTVL.

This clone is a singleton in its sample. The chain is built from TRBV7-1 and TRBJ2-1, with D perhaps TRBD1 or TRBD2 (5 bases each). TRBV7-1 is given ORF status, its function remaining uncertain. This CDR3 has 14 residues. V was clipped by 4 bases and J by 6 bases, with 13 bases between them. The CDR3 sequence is CASSLEGTSNEQFF. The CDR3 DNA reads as TGTGCCAGCAGCTTAGAAGGGACCTCCAATGAGCAGTTCTTC.

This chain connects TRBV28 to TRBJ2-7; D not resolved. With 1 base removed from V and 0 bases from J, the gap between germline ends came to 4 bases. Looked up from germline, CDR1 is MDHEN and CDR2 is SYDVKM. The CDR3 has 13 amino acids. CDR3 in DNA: TGTGCCAGCAGTTTATTAAGCTCCTACGAGCAGTACTTC. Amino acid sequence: CASSLLSSYEQYF. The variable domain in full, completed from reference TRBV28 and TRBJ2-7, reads DVKVTQSSRYLVKRTGEKVFLECVQDMDHENMFWYRQDPGLGLRLIYFSYDVKMKEKGDIPEGYSVSREKKERFSLILESASTNQTSMYLCASSLLSSYEQYFGPGTRLTVT.

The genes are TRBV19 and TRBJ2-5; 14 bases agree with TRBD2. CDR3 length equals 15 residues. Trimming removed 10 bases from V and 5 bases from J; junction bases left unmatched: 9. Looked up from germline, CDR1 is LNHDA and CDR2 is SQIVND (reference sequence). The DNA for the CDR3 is TGTGCCACACAGAGGACTAGCGGGAGGTGGGAGACCCAGTACTTC. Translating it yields CATQRTSGRWETQYF.

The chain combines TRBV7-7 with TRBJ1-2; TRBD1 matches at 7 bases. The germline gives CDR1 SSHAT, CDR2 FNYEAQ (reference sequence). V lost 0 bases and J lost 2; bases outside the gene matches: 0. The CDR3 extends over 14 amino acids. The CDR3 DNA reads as TGTGCCAGCAGCTTAGCACAGGGGAACTATGGCTACACCTTC. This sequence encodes CASSLAQGNYGYTF.

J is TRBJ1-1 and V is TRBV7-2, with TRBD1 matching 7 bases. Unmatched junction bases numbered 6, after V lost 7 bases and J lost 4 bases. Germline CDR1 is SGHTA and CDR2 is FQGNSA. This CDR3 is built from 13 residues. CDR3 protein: CASNPQGLTEAFF. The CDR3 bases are TGTGCCAGCAACCCACAGGGGCTCACTGAAGCTTTCTTT.

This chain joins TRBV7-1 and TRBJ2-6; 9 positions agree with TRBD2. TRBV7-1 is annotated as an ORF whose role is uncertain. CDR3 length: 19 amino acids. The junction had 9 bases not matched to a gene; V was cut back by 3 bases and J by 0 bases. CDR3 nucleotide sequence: TGTGCCAGCAGCTCCACCGGGACTAGCAGATACTCTGGGGCCAACGTCCTGACTTTC. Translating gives CASSSTGTSRYSGANVLTF.

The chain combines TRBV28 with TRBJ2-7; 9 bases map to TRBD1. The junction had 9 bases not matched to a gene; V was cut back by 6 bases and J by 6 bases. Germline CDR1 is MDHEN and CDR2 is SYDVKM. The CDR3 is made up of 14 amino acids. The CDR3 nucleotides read TGTGCCAGCAGGATCGACAGGGGGACGGGCGAGCAGTACTTC. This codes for CASRIDRGTGEQYF.

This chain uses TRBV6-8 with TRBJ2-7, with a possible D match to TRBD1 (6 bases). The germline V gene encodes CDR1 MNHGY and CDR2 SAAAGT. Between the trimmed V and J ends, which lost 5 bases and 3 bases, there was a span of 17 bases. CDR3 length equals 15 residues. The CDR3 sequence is CASSPTGTTDYEQYF. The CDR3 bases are TGTGCCAGCAGTCCCACCGGGACAACGGACTACGAGCAGTACTTC.

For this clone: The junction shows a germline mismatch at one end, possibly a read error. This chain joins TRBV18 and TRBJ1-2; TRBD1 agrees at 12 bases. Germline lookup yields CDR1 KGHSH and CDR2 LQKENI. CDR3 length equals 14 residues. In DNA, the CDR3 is TGTGTCAGCTTCCCGGGACAGGGGGCGGCCGGCTACACCTTC. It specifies CVSFPGQGAAGYTF.

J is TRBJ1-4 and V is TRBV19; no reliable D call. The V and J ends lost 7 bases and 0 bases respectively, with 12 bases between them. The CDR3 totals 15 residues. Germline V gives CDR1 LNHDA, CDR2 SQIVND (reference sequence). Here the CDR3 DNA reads TGTGCCAGTATTTCGCGGAAAGCAACTAATGAAAAACTGTTTTTT. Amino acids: CASISRKATNEKLFF.

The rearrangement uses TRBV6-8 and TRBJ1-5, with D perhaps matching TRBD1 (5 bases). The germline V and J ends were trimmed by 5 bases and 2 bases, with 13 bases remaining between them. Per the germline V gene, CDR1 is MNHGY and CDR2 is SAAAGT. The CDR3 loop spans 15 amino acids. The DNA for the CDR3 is TGTGCCAGCAGTGCCAGGGAGGTCGGCAATCAGCCCCAGCATTTT. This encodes CASSAREVGNQPQHF.

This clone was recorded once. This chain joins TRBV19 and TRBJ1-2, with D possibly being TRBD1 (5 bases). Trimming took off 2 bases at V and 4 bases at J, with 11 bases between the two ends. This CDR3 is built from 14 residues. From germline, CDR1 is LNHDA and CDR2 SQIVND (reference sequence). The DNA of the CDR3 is TGTGCCAGTAGTATACCCGGGACTGTCTATGGCTACACCTTC. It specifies CASSIPGTVYGYTF.

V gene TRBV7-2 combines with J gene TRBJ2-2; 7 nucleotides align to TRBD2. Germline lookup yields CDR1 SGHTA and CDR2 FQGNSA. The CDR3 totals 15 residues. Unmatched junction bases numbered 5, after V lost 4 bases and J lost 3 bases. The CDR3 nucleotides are TGTGCCAGCAGCTCGATCGGGGGGTACACCGGGGAGCTGTTTTTT. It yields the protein CASSSIGGYTGELFF.

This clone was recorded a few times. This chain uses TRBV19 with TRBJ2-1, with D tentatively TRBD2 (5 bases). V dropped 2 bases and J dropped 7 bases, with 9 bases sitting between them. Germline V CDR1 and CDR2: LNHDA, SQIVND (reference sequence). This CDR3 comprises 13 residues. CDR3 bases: TGTGCCAGTAGTATAAATAGCGTGAATGAGCAGTTCTTC. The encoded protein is CASSINSVNEQFF.

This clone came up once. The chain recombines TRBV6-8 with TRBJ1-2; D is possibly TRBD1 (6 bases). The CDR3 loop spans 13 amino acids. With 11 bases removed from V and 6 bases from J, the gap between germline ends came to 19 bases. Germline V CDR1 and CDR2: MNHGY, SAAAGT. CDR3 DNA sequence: TGTGCCGGTAGATCACAGGGAGGGAATGGCTACACCTTC. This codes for CAGRSQGGNGYTF.

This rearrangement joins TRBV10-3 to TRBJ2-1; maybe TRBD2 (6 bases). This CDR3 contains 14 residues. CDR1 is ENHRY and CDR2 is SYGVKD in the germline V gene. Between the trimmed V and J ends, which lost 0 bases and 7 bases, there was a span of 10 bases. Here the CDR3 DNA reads TGTGCCATCAGTGAGTCCTCCGGGGGTAATGAGCAGTTCTTC. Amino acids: CAISESSGGNEQFF.

CDR3 protein: CASSPARTIDEQFF. CDR3 bases: TGTGCCAGCAGCCCAGCGAGGACAATCGATGAGCAGTTCTTC. The chain couples TRBV5-8 to TRBJ2-1, with D perhaps TRBD1 (5 bases). V lost 4 bases and J lost 8, with 16 bases in between. The CDR3 is made up of 14 amino acids. Per the germline V gene, CDR1 is SGHTS and CDR2 is YDEGEE.

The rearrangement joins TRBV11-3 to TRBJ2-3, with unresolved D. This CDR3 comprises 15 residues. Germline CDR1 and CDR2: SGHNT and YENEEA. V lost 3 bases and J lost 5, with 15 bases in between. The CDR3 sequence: CASSLTVISGDTQYF. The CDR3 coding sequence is TGTGCCAGCAGCTTGACGGTTATTTCGGGAGATACGCAGTATTTT. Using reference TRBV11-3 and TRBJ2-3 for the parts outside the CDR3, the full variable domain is EAGVVQSPRYKIIEKKQPVAFWCNPISGHNTLYWYLQNLGQGPELLIRYENEEAVDDSQLPKDRFSAERLKGVDSTLKIQPAELGDSAVYLCASSLTVISGDTQYFGPGTRLTVL.